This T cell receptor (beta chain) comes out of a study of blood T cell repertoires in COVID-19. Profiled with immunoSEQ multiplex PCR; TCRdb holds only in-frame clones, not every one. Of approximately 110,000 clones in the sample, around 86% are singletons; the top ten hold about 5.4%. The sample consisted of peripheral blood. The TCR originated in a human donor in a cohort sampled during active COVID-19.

The CDR3 DNA reads as TGTGCCACCAGTGACCCGACAGGGATGTCCTACAATGAGCAGTTCTTC. This gives the protein CATSDPTGMSYNEQFF. V usage is TRBV24-1 and J usage is TRBJ2-1; TRBD1 agrees at 7 bases. The germline CDR1 and CDR2 sequences are KGHDR and SFDVKD. Losses at the gene ends were 4 bases for V and 1 base for J; bases not matched to a gene: 6. The CDR3 sequence is 16 residues long.